Here is one T cell receptor (beta chain) with its context. Antigen: not known. Profiling relied on immunoSEQ multiplex PCR, and the TCRdb table lists in-frame clones only, not all of them. There are around 63,000 clones in the sample; over 75% occur only once, and less than 20% lies in the top ten. These data belong to a study of T cell responses to AZD1222 COVID-19 vaccine. Study-wide context: Doses given second, at about 4 or about 12 weeks, were pooled.

Study findings and constraints: Of spike-specific TCRs, nearly half reportedly target regions left unmutated in variants.

This specimen was peripheral blood, taken on day 0 of AZD1222 vaccination. This clonotype was obtained from an adult in good health.

The CDR3 DNA reads TGTGCCAGCAGTTGGGGGGCCTCCCAGGAGTTCTTC. Translating gives CASSWGASQEFF. V and J are TRBV6-5 and TRBJ2-1; D assignment may be TRBD1 or TRBD2 (6 bases each). CDR1 and CDR2 (germline): MNHEY, SVGAGI. The CDR3 has 12 residues. V was clipped by 4 bases and J by 14 bases, with 15 bases between them.